The 15 T cell receptor beta chains below come from one sample, sequenced in a study of OX40 agonist ivuxolimab in advanced cancers. Produced via immunoSEQ multiplex PCR; TCRdb's table is partial and in-frame only. The sample has roughly 150,000 clones; 85% to 95% are singletons. Sequenced material: CD4+ or CD8+ T cells sorted from blood, taken in a trial of the OX40 agonist ivuxolimab. These receptor sequences come from an adult with an advanced solid tumor such as melanoma, head and neck, liver or kidney cancer.

This chain uses TRBV2 with TRBJ2-3; 9 nucleotides line up with TRBD2. This CDR3 comprises 15 residues. The V gene end was trimmed by 10 bases and the J gene end by 4 bases; junction bases not matched to a gene: 12. Germline loops: CDR1 SNHLY, CDR2 FYNNEI. The CDR3, as DNA: TGTGCCACGGGGACGGCGGGAGGGCCCTCAGATACGCAGTATTTT. It specifies CATGTAGGPSDTQYF.

The chain is built from TRBV10-2 and TRBJ2-1, with TRBD1 identical over 9 bases. V lost 8 bases to trimming and J lost 2 bases; unmatched junction nucleotides: 1. Germline V lookup: CDR1 WSHSY, CDR2 SAAADI. The CDR3 covers 13 residues. The chain's CDR3 is CASRDRAYNEQFF. The CDR3 DNA reads as TGCGCCAGCCGGGACAGGGCCTACAATGAGCAGTTCTTC.

This clone has only one observation. V usage is TRBV28 and J usage is TRBJ2-1, with 8 bases aligning to TRBD2. The germline V gene has CDR1 MDHEN and CDR2 SYDVKM. The CDR3 runs 17 residues. The trim removed 5 bases at V and 4 bases at J, leaving 13 bases unmatched. The CDR3 DNA is TGTGCCAGCAGTGCACTTAGCGGGGAACCCCTATACAATGAGCAGTTCTTC. Amino acids: CASSALSGEPLYNEQFF.

The chain recombines TRBV19 with TRBJ2-7; 10 positions agree with TRBD2. J was trimmed by 4 bases and V by 5 bases; bases with no gene match: 11. The CDR3 loop spans 16 amino acids. Germline assignment: CDR1 LNHDA and CDR2 SQIVND (reference sequence). CDR3: CASSPRGSSGGYEQYF. DNA for the CDR3: TGTGCCAGTAGTCCCAGGGGCTCTAGCGGGGGATACGAGCAGTACTTC.

CDR3 bases: TGTGCCAGCAGCCGAGCACAGGGACCACAAGAGACCCAGTACTTC. This translates into CASSRAQGPQETQYF. V gene TRBV7-2 combines with J gene TRBJ2-5, with D possibly TRBD1 on 6 matching bases. Per the germline V gene, CDR1 is SGHTA and CDR2 is FQGNSA. V was cut by 5 bases and J by 2 bases, with 15 bases left in between. The CDR3 totals 15 residues. Based on the CDR3 plus reference TRBV7-2 and TRBJ2-5, the full variable domain is GAGVSQSPSNKVTEKGKDVELRCDPISGHTALYWYRQSLGQGLEFLIYFQGNSAPDKSGLPSDRFSAERTGGSVSTLTIQRTQQEDSAVYLCASSRAQGPQETQYFGPGTRLLVL.

J is TRBJ1-6 and V is TRBV5-1, with 8 bases aligning to TRBD1. V dropped 3 bases and J dropped 5; count of bases not matched to a gene: 13. Germline lookup yields CDR1 SGHRS and CDR2 YFSETQ. The CDR3 consists of 18 residues. CDR3 sequence reads: CASSSLPRDRWNNSPLHF. The CDR3 DNA is TGCGCCAGCAGCTCTCTTCCCCGGGACAGGTGGAATAATTCACCCCTCCACTTT. The full variable domain, with the rest looked up from reference TRBV5-1 and TRBJ1-6, is KAGVTQTPRYLIKTRGQQVTLSCSPISGHRSVSWYQQTPGQGLQFLFEYFSETQRNKGNFPGRFSGRQFSNSRSEMNVSTLELGDSALYLCASSSLPRDRWNNSPLHFGNGTRLTVT.

The chain has TRBV5-4 and TRBJ2-1; tentative D call: TRBD2 (6 bases). CDR1 and CDR2 (germline): SGHNT, YYREEE (reference sequence). This CDR3 comprises 17 residues. The ends were cut back, 0 bases at V and 3 bases at J, with 16 bases in the middle. The CDR3 nucleotides read TGTGCCAGCAGCTTGGGGTTGGGGGGTATTCTCTACAATGAGCAGTTCTTC. Translating it yields CASSLGLGGILYNEQFF.

This chain uses TRBV27 with TRBJ2-5; D not certain. The J call may be mistaken, given a closer DNA end match to TRBJ2-7. There are 16 residues in the CDR3. In germline, CDR1 is MNHEY, CDR2 SMNVEV (reference sequence). The CDR3 DNA follows: TGTGCCCTCATAAACTGCCCGGGCCGCAGCTCCTACGAGCAGTACTTC. This gives the protein CALINCPGRSSYEQYF.

V is TRBV7-9 and J is TRBJ2-3, with D unresolved. Germline CDR1 is SEHNR and CDR2 is FQNEAQ (reference sequence). The CDR3 has 16 amino acids. Between the trimmed V and J ends, which lost 5 bases and 2 bases, there was a span of 17 bases. The CDR3 here is CASSPRGQVLTDTQYF. The CDR3 nucleotides are TGTGCCAGCAGCCCCCGTGGGCAAGTCCTCACAGATACGCAGTATTTT.

The V and J genes are TRBV7-9 and TRBJ2-7; TRBD2 agrees at 8 bases. The CDR3 is 15 residues long. J was trimmed by 6 bases and V by 5 bases; bases with no gene match: 12. CDR1 is SEHNR and CDR2 is FQNEAQ in the germline V gene (reference sequence). The CDR3 DNA reads TGTGCCAGCAGCGCCTGGGGCGGGGGGCGTGGCGAGCAGTACTTC. It translates to CASSAWGGGRGEQYF.

V is TRBV28 and J is TRBJ1-4; 7 bases agree with TRBD1. Per germline, CDR1 MDHEN and CDR2 SYDVKM. This CDR3 comprises 14 residues. With V trimmed by 2 bases and J by 7 bases, 4 bases remained unmatched. The CDR3: CASSLRQGREKLFF. CDR3 bases: TGTGCCAGCAGTTTAAGACAGGGTCGTGAAAAACTGTTTTTT.

The V call is TRBV5-1, the J call TRBJ2-1, with no clear D. The CDR3 has 14 residues. Germline V CDR1 and CDR2: SGHRS, YFSETQ. Deletions cut 4 bases from V and 4 bases from J, with 12 bases between. The CDR3 is CASSNGTGYNEQFF. As DNA, the CDR3 is TGCGCCAGCAGCAACGGAACCGGGTACAATGAGCAGTTCTTC.

The CDR3: CASSARDRLGSYNSPLHF. The DNA for the CDR3 is TGTGCCAGCAGCGCCCGGGACCGACTTGGCTCCTATAATTCACCCCTCCACTTT. V gene TRBV9 combines with J gene TRBJ1-6; possibly TRBD1 for D (5 bases). Trimming removed 3 bases at V and 0 bases at J, with 16 bases between. CDR1 is SGDLS, CDR2 YYNGEE, per germline. This CDR3 has 18 residues.

The rearrangement uses TRBV6-5 and TRBJ1-1, with D unclear. Trimming removed 5 bases at V and 7 bases at J, with 11 bases between. The CDR3 consists of 12 residues. Germline assignment: CDR1 MNHEY and CDR2 SVGAGI. CDR3 loop: CASSESGDEAFF. For the CDR3, the DNA is TGTGCCAGCAGTGAGTCTGGAGATGAAGCTTTCTTT.

This chain uses TRBV4-1 with TRBJ2-1; D is uncertain. Germline V gives CDR1 MGHRA, CDR2 YSYEKL. The CDR3 loop spans 16 amino acids. V shed 1 base and J shed 0 bases, with 10 bases lying between them. The CDR3 bases are TGCGCCAGCAGCCAAGGCGTGGCCTACTCCTACAATGAGCAGTTCTTC. It codes for CASSQGVAYSYNEQFF.